One sample yielded the 31 T cell receptor beta chains listed below, sequenced in a study of T cell responses to AZD1222 COVID-19 vaccine. Repertoires were generated with immunoSEQ multiplex PCR, while TCRdb's copy carries only in-frame clones and drops some. The sample contains 140,000 to 150,000 clones, around 88% of which appear only once. Sequences were derived from peripheral blood, sampled on day 0 of AZD1222 vaccination. These TCRs come from an adult in good health.

This clone was seen once. This chain connects TRBV13 to TRBJ1-3; 8 nucleotides agree with TRBD1. The germline gives CDR1 PRHDT, CDR2 FYEKMQ (reference sequence). With V trimmed by 4 bases and J by 3 bases, 5 bases remained unmatched. The CDR3 contains 15 residues. The CDR3 DNA reads TGTGCCAGCAGCTCGAAGGACAGGGATGGAAACACCATATATTTT. Protein sequence: CASSSKDRDGNTIYF.

This sequence joins TRBV7-2 and TRBJ2-2, with D uncertain. The ends were cut back, 1 base at V and 5 bases at J, with 11 bases in the middle. This CDR3 has 15 amino acids. Germline CDR1 SGHTA, CDR2 FQGNSA. In nucleotides, the CDR3 is TGTGCCAGCAGCTTAGGGGCCGCGCGAACCGGGGAGCTGTTTTTT. Its translation: CASSLGAARTGELFF.

V gene TRBV10-3 combines with J gene TRBJ1-5, with D possibly being TRBD1 (6 bases). Germline V gives CDR1 ENHRY, CDR2 SYGVKD. The CDR3 runs to 13 residues. The V end was cut by 10 bases, the J end by 6 bases, with 16 bases between. CDR3 protein: CATGGQGSQPQHF. The CDR3 coding sequence is TGTGCCACCGGGGGCCAGGGGAGTCAGCCCCAGCATTTT.

The rearrangement joins TRBV12-3 or TRBV12-4 to TRBJ1-5; D is possibly TRBD1 (5 bases). V was pared by 0 bases and J by 5 bases, with 5 bases between. CDR3 length: 13 residues. The CDR3 nucleotides are TGTGCCAGCAGTTTAGCAGGGGATCAGCCCCAGCATTTT. Residues: CASSLAGDQPQHF.

The chain's CDR3 is CAWSVRQLNTGELFF. The CDR3 nucleotides read TGTGCCTGGAGTGTACGGCAGCTAAACACCGGGGAGCTGTTTTTT. The chain recombines TRBV30 with TRBJ2-2; D remains unclear. V gave up 0 bases and J gave up 2 bases, with 10 bases separating them. The CDR3 runs 15 residues. Per germline, CDR1 GTSNPN and CDR2 SVGIG (reference sequence).

The J gene is TRBJ1-1, the V gene TRBV18; 7 bases map to TRBD1. This CDR3 comprises 14 residues. Germline V CDR1 and CDR2: KGHSH, LQKENI. V shed 3 bases and J 4 bases; nucleotides not matched to a gene: 5. CDR3 in amino acids: CASSPPPGGTEAFF. CDR3 DNA sequence: TGTGCCAGCTCACCCCCACCAGGGGGCACTGAAGCTTTCTTT.

The CDR3 coding sequence is TGTGCCAGCAGCCAAGCGGACAGGGCGATGTTCTTC. Protein product: CASSQADRAMFF. The chain joins TRBV3-1 (or the pseudogene TRBV3-2) to TRBJ2-1; TRBD1 matches at 8 bases. From germline, CDR1 is LGHDT and CDR2 YNNKEL (reference sequence). CDR3 length: 12 residues. The V and J ends lost 1 base and 15 bases, in that order; junction bases with no gene match: 5.

The rearrangement joins TRBV28 to TRBJ2-5, with D maybe TRBD1 (7 bases). Between the trimmed V and J ends, which lost 6 bases and 5 bases, there was a span of 22 bases. Germline CDR1 MDHEN, CDR2 SYDVKM. The CDR3 covers 16 residues. This CDR3 reads CASSLGAGQIIETQYF. The CDR3 DNA follows: TGTGCCAGCAGCCTAGGGGCGGGACAGATCATCGAGACCCAGTACTTC.

The chain combines TRBV2 with TRBJ1-4, with TRBD1 identical over 7 bases. Germline-derived CDR1 and CDR2 are SNHLY and FYNNEI. The V and J ends lost 4 bases and 7 bases, in that order; junction bases with no gene match: 12. This CDR3 contains 16 residues. The CDR3 nucleotides read TGTGCCAGCAGTGGTGTTTTGGGACAGTGGGCTGAAAAACTGTTTTTT. As protein: CASSGVLGQWAEKLFF.

V usage is TRBV2 and J usage is TRBJ1-2; D remains ambiguous. Germline V CDR1 and CDR2: SNHLY, FYNNEI. The CDR3 consists of 12 residues. Trimming took 7 bases from V and 10 from J, leaving 16 bases between them. CDR3 DNA: TGTGCCAGCACTAAGGAGTCGGGAGTCTACACCTTC. Translated, it gives CASTKESGVYTF.

This chain joins TRBV16 and TRBJ1-5; no clear D. This CDR3 has 15 amino acids. Per the germline V gene, CDR1 is KGHSY and CDR2 is FQNENV. Trimming took 2 bases from V and 0 from J, leaving 8 bases between them. CDR3 sequence reads: CASSQGLYSNQPQHF. As DNA, the CDR3 is TGTGCCAGCAGCCAAGGTCTCTATAGCAATCAGCCCCAGCATTTT.

V and J are TRBV2 and TRBJ1-3, with 10 bases matching TRBD1. The CDR3 contains 16 residues. V was pared by 7 bases and J by 0 bases, with 6 bases of the junction left unmatched. The germline CDR1 and CDR2 sequences are SNHLY and FYNNEI. CDR3 coding DNA: TGTGCCAGCAACCCGGGACAGGGGAGCTCTGGAAACACCATATATTTT. Protein sequence: CASNPGQGSSGNTIYF.

This clone was seen only once. The gene calls are TRBV7-9 and TRBJ1-3, with no clear D. The CDR3 spans 12 residues. Germline V lookup: CDR1 SEHNR, CDR2 FQNEAQ (reference sequence). The germline V and J ends were trimmed by 4 bases and 4 bases, with 5 bases remaining between them. The CDR3 is CASSSEGNTIYF. In nucleotides, the CDR3 is TGTGCCAGCAGCTCGGAGGGAAACACCATATATTTT.

The genes are TRBV5-1 and TRBJ1-2; TRBD1 is a possible D gene (5 bases). V gave up 7 bases and J gave up 7 bases, with 17 bases separating them. The CDR3 spans 13 residues. The germline gives CDR1 SGHRS, CDR2 YFSETQ. The CDR3 spells CASYTSTGAGYTF. DNA of the CDR3: TGCGCCAGCTACACATCGACTGGGGCTGGCTACACCTTC.

V usage is TRBV19 and J usage is TRBJ2-3; 7 positions agree with TRBD1. This CDR3 spans 16 amino acids. Germline loops: CDR1 LNHDA, CDR2 SQIVND (reference sequence). The V and J ends lost 5 bases and 2 bases, in that order; junction bases with no gene match: 10. The CDR3 is CASSPRQGGFTDTQYF. CDR3 nucleotide sequence: TGTGCCAGTAGTCCAAGACAGGGCGGATTCACAGATACGCAGTATTTT. The full variable domain, completed using reference TRBV19 and TRBJ2-3, is DGGITQSPKYLFRKEGQNVTLSCEQNLNHDAMYWYRQDPGQGLRLIYYSQIVNDFQKGDIAEGYSVSREKKESFPLTVTSAQKNPTAFYLCASSPRQGGFTDTQYFGPGTRLTVL.

The chain combines TRBV7-9 with TRBJ1-4; 8 bases align to TRBD1. The length of the CDR3 is 17 residues. V gave up 6 bases and J gave up 3 bases; unmatched junction bases: 12. Per germline, CDR1 SEHNR and CDR2 FQNEAQ (reference sequence). CDR3 in DNA: TGTGCCAGCAGGGAGTCGGCAGGGGGCCGACCTAATGAAAAACTGTTTTTT. Translating it yields CASRESAGGRPNEKLFF.

This chain links TRBV28 with TRBJ1-5; no clear D. The germline gives CDR1 MDHEN, CDR2 SYDVKM. With 3 bases removed from V and 4 bases from J, the gap between germline ends came to 7 bases. This CDR3 has 13 amino acids. The CDR3 DNA is TGTGCCAGCAGTTTCTCCCAGAATCAGCCCCAGCATTTT. Translated: CASSFSQNQPQHF.

This chain joins TRBV7-9 and TRBJ2-7; weak D call: TRBD2 (7 bases). CDR1 and CDR2 (germline): SEHNR, FQNEAQ (reference sequence). The CDR3 consists of 15 residues. Trimming shortened V by 0 bases and J by 7 bases, and 16 bases separated the two germline ends. CDR3: CASSLAGGGVYEQYF. DNA of the CDR3: TGTGCCAGCAGCTTAGCTGGGGGGGGCGTCTATGAGCAGTACTTC.

The chain is built from TRBV29-1 and TRBJ1-1, with D maybe TRBD1 (6 bases). Germline CDR1 is SQVTM and CDR2 is ANQGSEA. V gave up 3 bases and J gave up 5 bases, with 10 bases separating them. This CDR3 spans 12 amino acids. This CDR3 is CSVDQGRTEAFF. In DNA form, the CDR3 reads TGCAGCGTTGACCAGGGGAGGACTGAAGCTTTCTTT.

The gene calls are TRBV5-1 and TRBJ2-5; 9 bases map to TRBD2. V shed 4 bases, J shed 6 bases, and the junction held 10 bases outside the gene matches. The CDR3 spans 15 residues. Germline CDR1 and CDR2: SGHRS and YFSETQ. The DNA of the CDR3 is TGCGCCAGCAGCCCCGAGGGACTAGCTTCCAAGACCCAGTACTTC. This sequence encodes CASSPEGLASKTQYF.

The rearrangement joins TRBV11-2 to TRBJ2-3; maybe TRBD2 (6 bases). The germline V gene encodes CDR1 SGHAT and CDR2 FQNNGV. The V gene lost 5 bases and the J gene lost 2 bases, with 14 bases spanning the gap. CDR3 length equals 15 residues. The CDR3 nucleotides read TGTGCCAGCAGCGAATGGGGCGGGGTCACAGATACGCAGTATTTT. It yields the protein CASSEWGGVTDTQYF. Full variable domain (remainder filled in from reference TRBV11-2 and TRBJ2-3): EAGVAQSPRYKIIEKRQSVAFWCNPISGHATLYWYQQILGQGPKLLIQFQNNGVVDDSQLPKDRFSAERLKGVDSTLKIQPAKLEDSAVYLCASSEWGGVTDTQYFGPGTRLTVL.

The chain couples TRBV3-1 (or the pseudogene TRBV3-2) to TRBJ1-3; D ambiguous. Germline assignment: CDR1 LGHDT and CDR2 YNNKEL (reference sequence). The CDR3 is 14 residues long. Trimming pared 0 bases from V and 0 bases from J, leaving 3 bases between. The CDR3 loop reads CASSQDPSGNTIYF. Here the CDR3 DNA reads TGTGCCAGCAGCCAAGATCCCTCTGGAAACACCATATATTTT.

CDR3 protein: CASSSFDTRAVRYGYTF. The CDR3 bases are TGTGCCAGCAGCTCATTCGACACCAGGGCCGTGAGGTATGGCTACACCTTC. V usage is TRBV7-2 and J usage is TRBJ1-2, with a tentative D call TRBD1 (5 bases). The CDR3 covers 17 residues. The germline V gene has CDR1 SGHTA and CDR2 FQGNSA. V lost 4 bases and J lost 5, with 23 bases in between.

The rearrangement joins TRBV2 to TRBJ1-5, with TRBD1 as a possible D gene (6 bases). Per the germline V gene, CDR1 is SNHLY and CDR2 is FYNNEI. Trimming removed 6 bases from V and 3 bases from J, with 9 bases in between. The CDR3 runs to 13 residues. The CDR3 nucleotides are TGTGCCAGCAGAGGGGGGTACAATCAGCCCCAGCATTTT. It specifies CASRGGYNQPQHF.

This sequence joins TRBV6-4 and TRBJ2-1; D gene unclear. The CDR3 totals 16 residues. The V end lost 0 bases, the J end lost 0 bases, and 9 bases lay between the germline ends. CDR1 and CDR2 from the germline V gene are MRHNA and SNTAGT. CDR3 in amino acids: CASSDSYQSSYNEQFF. In DNA form, the CDR3 reads TGTGCCAGCAGTGACTCGTACCAGAGCTCCTACAATGAGCAGTTCTTC.

This chain connects TRBV2 to TRBJ1-5, with a tentative D call TRBD1 (5 bases). Trimming pared 6 bases from V and 7 bases from J, leaving 19 bases between. The CDR3 loop spans 15 amino acids. Per the germline V gene, CDR1 is SNHLY and CDR2 is FYNNEI. The CDR3 DNA reads TGTGCCAGCAGAGTCCGGGACGCCCGGGGGCAGCCCCAGCATTTT. Translating it yields CASRVRDARGQPQHF.

This chain uses TRBV20-1 with TRBJ1-2; the D gene is possibly TRBD1 (5 bases). From germline, CDR1 is DFQATT and CDR2 SNEGSKA (reference sequence). The ends were cut back, 5 bases at V and 7 bases at J, with 8 bases in the middle. The CDR3 extends over 10 amino acids. The CDR3 is CSAEGRGYTF. The CDR3 DNA reads as TGCAGTGCTGAGGGACGTGGCTACACCTTC.

CDR3 in DNA: TGTGCCAGCAGCGATACTGGGGGCTATGGCTACACCTTC. Translation gives CASSDTGGYGYTF. The V call is TRBV7-3, the J call TRBJ1-2, with TRBD1 as a possible D gene (5 bases). CDR3 length equals 13 residues. Germline loops: CDR1 SGHTA, CDR2 FQGTGA. Trimming removed 5 bases from V and 4 bases from J, with 11 bases in between.

This clone has only one observation. The chain has TRBV19 and TRBJ1-5, with a possible D match to TRBD1 (5 bases). Trimming took off 7 bases at V and 4 bases at J, with 11 bases between the two ends. Germline lookup yields CDR1 LNHDA and CDR2 SQIVND (reference sequence). The CDR3 is 13 amino acids. The CDR3 DNA reads as TGTGCCAGTACCTCGACAGTGAATCAGCCCCAGCATTTT. Protein: CASTSTVNQPQHF.

The chain recombines TRBV7-2 with TRBJ2-5, with 8 bases lining up with TRBD2. The V and J ends lost 5 bases and 0 bases, in that order; junction bases with no gene match: 8. Germline CDR1 reads SGHTA; CDR2 reads FQGNSA. CDR3 length: 16 residues. This CDR3 reads CASSRSGGAYQETQYF. The CDR3 nucleotides read TGTGCCAGCAGCCGCAGCGGGGGCGCGTACCAAGAGACCCAGTACTTC. Full variable domain (outside the CDR3, taken from reference TRBV7-2 and TRBJ2-5): GAGVSQSPSNKVTEKGKDVELRCDPISGHTALYWYRQSLGQGLEFLIYFQGNSAPDKSGLPSDRFSAERTGGSVSTLTIQRTQQEDSAVYLCASSRSGGAYQETQYFGPGTRLLVL.

The chain uses TRBV6-5 and TRBJ2-7, with TRBD1 matching over 7 bases. J was trimmed by 0 bases and V by 0 bases; bases with no gene match: 2. This CDR3 has 15 amino acids. The germline V gene encodes CDR1 MNHEY and CDR2 SVGAGI. DNA of the CDR3: TGTGCCAGCAGTTACTCGGCAGGGGGCTCCTACGAGCAGTACTTC. Amino acids: CASSYSAGGSYEQYF.